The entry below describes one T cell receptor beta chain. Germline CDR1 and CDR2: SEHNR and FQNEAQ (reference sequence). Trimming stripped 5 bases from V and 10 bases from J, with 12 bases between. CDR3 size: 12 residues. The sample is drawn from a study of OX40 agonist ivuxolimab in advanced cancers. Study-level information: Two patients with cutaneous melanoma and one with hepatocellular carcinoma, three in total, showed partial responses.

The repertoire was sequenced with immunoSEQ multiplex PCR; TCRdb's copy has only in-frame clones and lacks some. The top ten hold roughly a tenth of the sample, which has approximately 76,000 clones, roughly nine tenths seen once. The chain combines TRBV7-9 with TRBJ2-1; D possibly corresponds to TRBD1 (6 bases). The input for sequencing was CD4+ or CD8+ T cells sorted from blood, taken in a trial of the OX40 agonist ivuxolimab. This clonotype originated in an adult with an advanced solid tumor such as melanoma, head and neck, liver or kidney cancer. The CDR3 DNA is TGTGCCAGCAGCCCGGGACATCGAGAGCAGTTCTTC. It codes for CASSPGHREQFF.